What follows describes a single T cell receptor beta chain. The antigen remains unidentified. The sample comes from a study of blood T cells in healthy people across ages. Findings and limits, study-wide: Donor CMV infection status was unknown, possibly confounding age-related changes in expanded clonotypes.

With a J-beta primer mix and a sample-barcoded 5' primer, a second PCR ran about 6 to 11 cycles. From the 5' RACE reads, TCRdb called clonotypes with MiXCR, one entry per CDR3 protein. The sample has fewer than 600,000 distinct CDR3 sequences, around 27% seen once. Germline loops: CDR1 LNHDA, CDR2 SQIVND (reference sequence). V shed 0 bases and J shed 3 bases, with 12 bases lying between them. This CDR3 has 15 residues. These sequences were also reported in another study, on T cells of mothers and their children.

The sequence was obtained from a boy aged 2-9 years in good health. The material sequenced was blood. The V call is TRBV19, the J call TRBJ2-7; D call uncertain. The CDR3 reads CASSIDSTDIYEQYF. CDR3 nucleotide sequence: TGTGCCAGTAGTATAGATAGCACGGATATCTACGAGCAGTACTTC.